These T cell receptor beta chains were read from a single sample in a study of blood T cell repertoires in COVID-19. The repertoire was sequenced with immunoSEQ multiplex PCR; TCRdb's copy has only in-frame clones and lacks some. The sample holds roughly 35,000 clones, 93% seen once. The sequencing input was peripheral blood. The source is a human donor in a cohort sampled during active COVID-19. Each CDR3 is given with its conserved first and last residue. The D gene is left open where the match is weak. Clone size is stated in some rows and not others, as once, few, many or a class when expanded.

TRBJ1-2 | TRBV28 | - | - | CASSLTSRVGGYTF | TGTGCCAGCAGTTTAACGTCCAGGGTTGGTGGCTACACCTTC
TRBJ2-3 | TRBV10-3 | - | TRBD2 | CAISESHISGGSTDTQYF | TGTGCCATCAGTGAGTCCCATATTAGCGGGGGGTCCACAGATACGCAGTATTTT
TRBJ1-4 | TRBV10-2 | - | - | CASSESGGEKLFF | TGCGCCAGCAGTGAGTCAGGAGGGGAAAAACTGTTTTTT
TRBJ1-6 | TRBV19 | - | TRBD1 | CASIPGTENSPLHF | TGTGCCAGTATCCCCGGGACAGAGAATTCACCCCTCCACTTT
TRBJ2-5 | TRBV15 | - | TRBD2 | CATSRTREGRVGETQYF | TGTGCCACCAGCAGAACTAGGGAGGGCCGGGTAGGAGAGACCCAGTACTTC
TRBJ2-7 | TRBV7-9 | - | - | CASSLDRPSSYEQYF | TGTGCCAGCAGCTTAGACAGGCCGAGCTCCTACGAGCAGTACTTC
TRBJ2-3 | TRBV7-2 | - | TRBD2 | CASSSTTSGGTDTQYF | TGTGCCAGCAGTTCTACTACTAGCGGGGGCACAGATACGCAGTATTTT
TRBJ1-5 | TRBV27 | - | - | CASSVNSNQPQHF | TGTGCCAGCAGTGTAAATAGCAATCAGCCCCAGCATTTT
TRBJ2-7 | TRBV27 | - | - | CASSSSVYEQYF | TGTGCCAGCAGTTCGAGTGTATACGAGCAGTACTTC
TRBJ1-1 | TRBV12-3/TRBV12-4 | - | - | CASTGDLIEAFF | TGTGCCAGCACCGGAGATCTAATAGAAGCTTTCTTT
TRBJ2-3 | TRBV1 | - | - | CTSSQEWEDPPPDTQYF | TGCACCAGCAGCCAGGAGTGGGAGGATCCCCCCCCCGATACGCAGTATTTT
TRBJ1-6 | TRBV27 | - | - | CASSPQGFYNSPLHF | TGTGCCAGCAGTCCTCAGGGTTTCTATAATTCACCCCTCCACTTT
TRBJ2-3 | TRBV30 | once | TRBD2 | CAWSFGTSGGADTQYF | TGTGCCTGGAGTTTCGGGACTAGCGGGGGCGCAGATACGCAGTATTTT
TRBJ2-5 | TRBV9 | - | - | CASSGSGPRETQYF | TGTGCCAGCAGCGGGAGTGGTCCTCGGGAGACCCAGTACTTC
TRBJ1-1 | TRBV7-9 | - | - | CASSLPGNTEAFF | TGTGCCAGCAGCTTGCCGGGTAACACTGAAGCTTTCTTT
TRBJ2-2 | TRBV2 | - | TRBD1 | CASRGTGIGELFF | TGTGCCAGCAGGGGGACAGGAATCGGGGAGCTGTTTTTT
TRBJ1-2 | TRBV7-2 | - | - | CASSLRDRNYGYTF | TGTGCCAGCAGCTTACGCGACAGGAACTATGGCTACACCTTC
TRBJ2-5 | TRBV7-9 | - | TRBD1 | CASSLGQWETQYF | TGTGCCAGCAGCTTGGGACAGTGGGAGACCCAGTACTTC
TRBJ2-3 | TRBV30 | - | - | CAWRRGMRDTQYF | TGTGCCTGGAGAAGGGGGATGAGGGATACGCAGTATTTT
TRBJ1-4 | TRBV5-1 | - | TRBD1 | CASSNPGQGNEKLFF | TGCGCCAGCAGCAATCCGGGACAGGGGAATGAAAAACTGTTTTTT
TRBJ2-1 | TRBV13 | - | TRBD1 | CASSLGLNDRGQDEQFF | TGTGCCAGCAGCTTAGGCCTGAATGACAGGGGGCAGGATGAGCAGTTCTTC
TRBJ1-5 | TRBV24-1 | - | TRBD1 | CATSDHPGTGTNSDSNQPQHF | TGTGCCACCAGTGATCATCCCGGGACAGGGACGAATTCGGATAGCAATCAGCCCCAGCATTTT
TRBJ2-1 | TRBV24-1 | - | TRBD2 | CATSDALAGRYEQFF | TGTGCCACCAGTGATGCCCTAGCGGGAAGGTATGAGCAGTTCTTC
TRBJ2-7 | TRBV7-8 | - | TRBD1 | CASSWAGTGVEQYF | TGTGCCAGCAGCTGGGCCGGGACAGGGGTCGAGCAGTACTTC
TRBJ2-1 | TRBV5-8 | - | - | CASSLRGRKNNEQFF | TGTGCCAGCAGCTTGAGGGGGAGAAAGAACAATGAGCAGTTCTTC
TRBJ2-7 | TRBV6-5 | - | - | CASSPGLYSYEQYF | TGTGCCAGCAGCCCCGGACTATACTCCTACGAGCAGTACTTC
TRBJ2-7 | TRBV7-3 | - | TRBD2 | CASSPRASGRTDEQYF | TGTGCCAGCAGCCCAAGGGCTAGCGGGAGAACCGACGAGCAGTACTTC
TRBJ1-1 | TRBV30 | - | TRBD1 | CAWSKGQGNTEAFF | TGTGCCTGGAGTAAGGGACAGGGGAACACTGAAGCTTTCTTT
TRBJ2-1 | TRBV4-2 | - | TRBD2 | CASSQDSPSGYYNEQFF | TGTGCCAGCAGCCAAGATAGTCCTAGCGGGTACTACAATGAGCAGTTCTTC
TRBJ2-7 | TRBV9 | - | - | CASSSARENYEQYF | TGTGCCAGCAGCTCCGCCCGAGAGAACTACGAGCAGTACTTC
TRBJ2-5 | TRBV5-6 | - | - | CASSLHETQYF | TGTGCCAGCAGCTTGCATGAGACCCAGTACTTC
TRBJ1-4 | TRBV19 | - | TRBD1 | CASSSTGVSGNEKLFF | TGTGCCAGTAGTTCTACAGGGGTATCCGGTAATGAAAAACTGTTTTTT
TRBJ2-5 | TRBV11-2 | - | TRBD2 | CASSFLAAQETQYF | TGTGCCAGCAGCTTCCTAGCGGCCCAAGAGACCCAGTACTTC
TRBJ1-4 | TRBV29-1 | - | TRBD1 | CSASGQGREKLFF | TGCAGCGCCTCTGGACAGGGGAGGGAAAAACTGTTTTTT
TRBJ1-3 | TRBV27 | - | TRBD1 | CASSPWGTAGNTIYF | TGTGCCAGCAGTCCATGGGGGACAGCTGGAAACACCATATATTTT
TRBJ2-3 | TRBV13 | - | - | CASSPRMADTQYF | TGTGCCAGCAGCCCGCGGATGGCAGATACGCAGTATTTT
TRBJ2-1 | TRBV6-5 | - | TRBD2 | CANGLAGGQENEQFF | TGTGCCAATGGACTAGCGGGGGGGCAAGAGAATGAGCAGTTCTTC
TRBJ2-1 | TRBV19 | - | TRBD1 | CASSMDRDSYNEQFF | TGTGCCAGTAGTATGGACAGGGACTCCTACAATGAGCAGTTCTTC
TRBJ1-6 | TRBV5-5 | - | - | CASSYSDNSPLHF | TGTGCCAGCAGCTATTCAGATAATTCACCCCTCCACTTT